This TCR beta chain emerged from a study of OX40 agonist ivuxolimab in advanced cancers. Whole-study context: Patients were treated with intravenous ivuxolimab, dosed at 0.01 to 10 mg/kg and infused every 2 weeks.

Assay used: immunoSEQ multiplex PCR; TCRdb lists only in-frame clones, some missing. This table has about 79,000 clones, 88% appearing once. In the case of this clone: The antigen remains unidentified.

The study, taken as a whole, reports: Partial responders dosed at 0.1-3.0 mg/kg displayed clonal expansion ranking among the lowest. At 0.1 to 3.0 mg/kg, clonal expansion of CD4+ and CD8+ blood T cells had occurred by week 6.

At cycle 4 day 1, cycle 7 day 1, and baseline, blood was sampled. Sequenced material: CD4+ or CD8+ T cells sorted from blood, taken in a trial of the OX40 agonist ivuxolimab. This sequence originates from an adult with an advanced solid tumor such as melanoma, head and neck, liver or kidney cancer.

CDR3 DNA: TGTGCCAGCAGTTTAAGGGCGGATAGCGCTGAAGCTTTCTTT. Residues: CASSLRADSAEAFF. The rearrangement joins TRBV27 to TRBJ1-1; no definite D call. CDR1 MNHEY and CDR2 SMNVEV come from the germline V gene (reference sequence). V lost 2 bases to trimming and J lost 6 bases, with 13 bases between them. The CDR3 extends over 14 amino acids.